The 23 T cell receptor beta chains in this list originate from one sample, sequenced in a study of blood T cell repertoires in COVID-19. The table came from immunoSEQ multiplex PCR; TCRdb's copy has only in-frame clones and leaves some out. This sample has about 180,000 clones; 75% to 80% occur once, and the top ten carry 26%. Sequencing used peripheral blood. The receptor source for this set is a woman in her seventies with acute or convalescent COVID-19.

V and J are TRBV3-1 (or the pseudogene TRBV3-2) and TRBJ1-2; TRBD1 is a possible D gene (5 bases). Germline-derived CDR1 and CDR2 are LGHDT and YNNKEL (reference sequence). The germline V and J ends were trimmed by 4 bases and 0 bases, with 9 bases remaining between them. CDR3 length: 14 amino acids. The CDR3 DNA reads as TGTGCCAGCAGCCCAGGGTTTACTAACTATGGCTACACCTTC. Encoded protein: CASSPGFTNYGYTF.

The genes are TRBV6-5 and TRBJ2-2, with a tentative D call TRBD1 (7 bases). V was trimmed by 7 bases and J by 5 bases, leaving 14 bases between them. Germline V lookup: CDR1 MNHEY, CDR2 SVGAGI. This CDR3 contains 14 residues. In DNA, the CDR3 is TGTGCCAGCATTCGGCAGGGGGGAACCGGGGAGCTGTTTTTT. Translated: CASIRQGGTGELFF.

The chain combines TRBV7-9 with TRBJ2-1; 11 bases are a match to TRBD1. V dropped 11 bases and J dropped 3; count of bases not matched to a gene: 6. The length of the CDR3 is 14 residues. Per the germline V gene, CDR1 is SEHNR and CDR2 is FQNEAQ (reference sequence). The CDR3 DNA reads as TGTGCCTACAGGACAGGGGGCAGCTACAATGAGCAGTTCTTC. Translated, it gives CAYRTGGSYNEQFF.

The chain links TRBV11-3 to TRBJ2-7; D gene ambiguous. V was shortened by 5 bases and J by 0 bases, with 11 bases between the two germline ends. CDR1 is SGHNT and CDR2 is YENEEA in the germline V gene. The CDR3 covers 14 residues. CDR3 amino acids: CASSPGVNSYEQYF. In DNA form, the CDR3 reads TGTGCCAGCAGCCCCGGTGTAAACTCCTACGAGCAGTACTTC.

This CDR3 reads CASSLDRTSGNTIYF. CDR3 nucleotide sequence: TGTGCCAGCAGCTTAGACAGGACCTCTGGAAACACCATATATTTT. This sequence joins TRBV6-6 and TRBJ1-3; a weak D match, TRBD1 (6 bases). The length of the CDR3 is 15 residues. The V and J ends lost 6 bases and 0 bases respectively, with 12 bases between them. Germline-derived CDR1 and CDR2 are MNHNY and SVGAGI (reference sequence).

The J gene is TRBJ1-3, the V gene TRBV6-2 or TRBV6-3; no clear D. The V gene's germline CDR1 is MNHEY and CDR2 SVGEGT. The CDR3 is made up of 15 amino acids. V lost 2 bases, J lost 0 bases, and 8 bases lay in between. The CDR3 nucleotides read TGTGCCAGCAGTTACCCGGTTTACTCTGGAAACACCATATATTTT. It translates to CASSYPVYSGNTIYF.

The J gene is TRBJ2-2, the V gene TRBV2; D not resolved. The CDR3 spans 14 residues. Trimming stripped 2 bases from V and 0 bases from J, with 4 bases between. Germline V CDR1 and CDR2: SNHLY, FYNNEI. The CDR3 DNA reads as TGTGCCAGCAGTGAAAACACGAACACCGGGGAGCTGTTTTTT. It yields the protein CASSENTNTGELFF.

V is TRBV14 and J is TRBJ1-6, with 7 nucleotides matching TRBD1. The CDR3 extends over 15 amino acids. The germline gives CDR1 SGHDN, CDR2 FVKESK. Germline trimming cut 4 bases from V and 7 bases from J; bases unmatched to any gene: 7. The CDR3 region is CASSPVTGINSPLHF. The CDR3 nucleotides are TGTGCCAGCAGCCCCGTGACAGGGATCAATTCACCCCTCCACTTT.

The V gene is TRBV30, the J gene TRBJ2-7; 9 nucleotides match TRBD1. Germline V gene lookup returns CDR1 GTSNPN and CDR2 SVGIG (reference sequence). The junction had 11 bases not matched to a gene; V was cut back by 2 bases and J by 9 bases. The CDR3 length is 14 residues. This chain's CDR3 is CAWSSRTGESVQYF. CDR3 nucleotide sequence: TGTGCCTGGAGTTCGAGGACAGGGGAGTCTGTGCAGTACTTC.

The V call is TRBV2, the J call TRBJ1-2; possibly TRBD1 for D (5 bases). Trimming left V 4 bases short and J 4 bases short, with 13 bases between. CDR1 and CDR2 (germline): SNHLY, FYNNEI. The CDR3 runs 14 residues. CDR3 coding DNA: TGTGCCAGCAGTGCGACAGTTACCATCTATGGCTACACCTTC. Its protein is CASSATVTIYGYTF.

This clone was detected only a few times. This chain joins TRBV5-1 and TRBJ2-5; 10 bases agree with TRBD2. V was clipped by 5 bases and J by 2 bases; unmatched bases: 6. Germline lookup yields CDR1 SGHRS and CDR2 YFSETQ. The length of the CDR3 is 15 residues. In DNA form, the CDR3 reads TGCGCCAGCAGTTTAGGACTAGCGGATCAAGAGACCCAGTACTTC. Translation: CASSLGLADQETQYF.

The chain combines TRBV29-1 with TRBJ1-2; tentatively, D is TRBD1 (6 bases). V lost 7 bases to trimming and J lost 2 bases, with 14 bases between them. The germline gives CDR1 SQVTM, CDR2 ANQGSEA. This CDR3 is built from 13 residues. The CDR3 here is CSAGQTQNYGYTF. CDR3 nucleotide sequence: TGCAGCGCTGGACAGACTCAGAACTATGGCTACACCTTC.

This clone showed up just a few times. V is TRBV6-5 and J is TRBJ1-2; 7 bases are shared with TRBD1. Trimming took 6 bases from V and 5 from J; bases not matched to a gene: 12. CDR1 is MNHEY and CDR2 is SVGAGI in the germline V gene. CDR3 size: 15 residues. CDR3 sequence: CASRIQTGAGYGYTF. The DNA of the CDR3 is TGTGCCAGCAGGATTCAAACAGGGGCCGGATATGGCTACACCTTC.

The chain links TRBV5-6 to TRBJ1-5, with D unclear. The CDR3 loop spans 16 amino acids. V lost 2 bases and J 2 bases, leaving 14 bases between the germline ends. CDR1 SGHDT and CDR2 YYEEEE come from the germline V gene. CDR3: CASSLLTGGGNQPQHF. CDR3 sequence (DNA): TGTGCCAGCAGCTTATTGACGGGTGGAGGCAATCAGCCCCAGCATTTT. The full variable domain, its missing parts supplied by reference TRBV5-6 and TRBJ1-5, is DAGVTQSPTHLIKTRGQQVTLRCSPKSGHDTVSWYQQALGQGPQFIFQYYEEEERQRGNFPDRFSGHQFPNYSSELNVNALLLGDSALYLCASSLLTGGGNQPQHFGDGTRLSIL.

This chain joins TRBV30 and TRBJ1-1, with 10 positions matching TRBD1. The V segment lost 6 bases and the J segment 3 bases; nucleotides outside the gene matches: 10. Germline-derived CDR1 and CDR2 are GTSNPN and SVGIG (reference sequence). This CDR3 has 15 amino acids. The CDR3 region has the DNA TGTGCCTGCCAACCGGGACAGGGGTTAGACACTGAAGCTTTCTTT. Translated: CACQPGQGLDTEAFF.

This clone was counted a few times. This chain links TRBV2 with TRBJ2-3, with 10 nucleotides matching TRBD2. Trimming at V came to 2 bases and at J to 0 bases, leaving 5 bases not matched to a gene. Germline V gives CDR1 SNHLY, CDR2 FYNNEI. The CDR3 runs 17 residues. As DNA, the CDR3 is TGTGCCAGCAGTGAAAATGGACTAGCGGACAGCACAGATACGCAGTATTTT. Translation: CASSENGLADSTDTQYF. Full variable domain (rest looked up from reference TRBV2 and TRBJ2-3): EPEVTQTPSHQVTQMGQEVILRCVPISNHLYFYWYRQILGQKVEFLVSFYNNEISEKSEIFDDQFSVERPDGSNFTLKIRSTKLEDSAMYFCASSENGLADSTDTQYFGPGTRLTVL.

The gene calls are TRBV3-1 (or the pseudogene TRBV3-2) and TRBJ1-1; perhaps TRBD1 as D (6 bases). This CDR3 has 14 amino acids. Germline assignment: CDR1 LGHDT and CDR2 YNNKEL (reference sequence). The V end was cut by 4 bases, the J end by 1 base, with 10 bases between. The CDR3 DNA follows: TGTGCCAGCAGCCCAGGGACACCGAACACTGAAGCTTTCTTT. Amino acids: CASSPGTPNTEAFF.

CDR3 sequence: CASSDRLAGDRTQYF. DNA of the CDR3: TGCGCCAGCAGCGACAGGCTAGCGGGGGACAGGACGCAGTATTTT. The genes are TRBV4-1 and TRBJ2-3; the match to TRBD2 covers 10 bases. The J segment lost 9 bases and the V segment lost 5 bases, leaving 11 bases of the junction unmatched. CDR3 length: 15 residues. CDR1 is MGHRA and CDR2 is YSYEKL in the germline V gene.

This chain joins TRBV5-1 and TRBJ1-4; tentative D call: TRBD1 (5 bases). In germline, CDR1 is SGHRS, CDR2 YFSETQ. CDR3 length: 14 residues. V was shortened by 4 bases and J by 5 bases, with 12 bases between the two germline ends. The CDR3 sequence is CASSPGGSNEKLFF. CDR3 sequence (DNA): TGCGCCAGCAGCCCGGGGGGATCGAATGAAAAACTGTTTTTT.

The V and J genes are TRBV7-6 and TRBJ2-7; the D gene is possibly TRBD2 (6 bases). The CDR3 runs 14 residues. V shed 4 bases and J shed 1 base, with 11 bases lying between them. In germline, CDR1 is SGHVS, CDR2 FNYEAQ. CDR3 sequence: CASSSSGGSYEQYF. DNA of the CDR3: TGTGCCAGCAGCTCCTCTGGGGGGTCCTACGAGCAGTACTTC.

The rearrangement links TRBV12-3 or TRBV12-4 to TRBJ1-1, with D possibly being TRBD1 (6 bases). This CDR3 region has 13 residues. V was trimmed by 6 bases and J by 4 bases, leaving 12 bases between them. The CDR3 region has the DNA TGTGCCAGCAGCAGGGGCCAGGGCACTGAAGCTTTCTTT. It codes for CASSRGQGTEAFF.

CDR3 region: CASSSRTEPAGANVLTF. The CDR3 DNA reads TGTGCCAGCAGCTCACGGACAGAACCGGCTGGGGCCAACGTCCTGACTTTC. V usage is TRBV5-4 and J usage is TRBJ2-6; a possible D gene is TRBD1 (6 bases). Between the trimmed V and J ends, which lost 3 bases and 2 bases, there was a span of 15 bases. CDR1 is SGHNT, CDR2 YYREEE, per germline (reference sequence). This CDR3 spans 17 amino acids.

The chain couples TRBV2 to TRBJ2-7; 12 positions agree with TRBD2. The J segment lost 7 bases and the V segment lost 7 bases, leaving 5 bases of the junction unmatched. Germline V CDR1 and CDR2: SNHLY, FYNNEI. This CDR3 region has 13 residues. The chain's CDR3 is CASTTSGRGEQYF. The CDR3 nucleotides are TGTGCCAGCACGACTAGCGGGAGAGGAGAGCAGTACTTC.